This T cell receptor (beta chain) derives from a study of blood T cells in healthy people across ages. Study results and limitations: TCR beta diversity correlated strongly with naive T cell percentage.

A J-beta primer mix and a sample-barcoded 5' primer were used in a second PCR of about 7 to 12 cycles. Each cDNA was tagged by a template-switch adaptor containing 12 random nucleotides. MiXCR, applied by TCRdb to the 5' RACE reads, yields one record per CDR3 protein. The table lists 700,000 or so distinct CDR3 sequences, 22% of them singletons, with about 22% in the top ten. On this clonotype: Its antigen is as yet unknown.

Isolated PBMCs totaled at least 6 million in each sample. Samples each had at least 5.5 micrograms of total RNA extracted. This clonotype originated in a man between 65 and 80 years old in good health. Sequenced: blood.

DNA for the CDR3: TGCGCCAGCAGCTTGTGGGCAGGGGACCAGCCCCAGCATTTT. Amino acids: CASSLWAGDQPQHF. The rearrangement joins TRBV5-1 to TRBJ1-5; tentatively, D is TRBD1 (6 bases). The germline gives CDR1 SGHRS, CDR2 YFSETQ. Trimming took 1 base from V and 7 from J, leaving 12 bases between them. The CDR3 is 14 residues long. Variable domain in full (rest from reference TRBV5-1 and TRBJ1-5): KAGVTQTPRYLIKTRGQQVTLSCSPISGHRSVSWYQQTPGQGLQFLFEYFSETQRNKGNFPGRFSGRQFSNSRSEMNVSTLELGDSALYLCASSLWAGDQPQHFGDGTRLSIL.